This is a list of T cell receptor beta chains from one sample in a study of radiation and T cells in renal cell carcinoma. The table came from immunoSEQ multiplex PCR; TCRdb's copy has only in-frame clones and leaves some out. The sample lists 15,000 to 20,000 clones; 55% were seen once. Here the sequenced sample was tumor tissue, taken from a patient whose treatment included radiotherapy and nephrectomy. These receptor sequences come from a man aged 45-65 years with renal cell carcinoma. Each CDR3 is given with its conserved first and last residue. A D gene is named only where the DNA matches it firmly. A row's size may be missing; if present it is once, few, many or a size class.

>TRBV6-5|TRBJ1-2|NA|once
CASSFLPQDGYTF
TGTGCCAGCAGTTTCCTCCCACAGGATGGCTACACCTTC
>TRBV10-3|TRBJ1-1|NA|NA
CAISESTRLTEAFF
TGTGCCATCAGTGAGTCGACTCGGCTCACTGAAGCTTTCTTT
>TRBV5-1|TRBJ2-7|NA|NA
CASRDGPTYEQYF
TGCGCCAGCAGGGACGGGCCTACCTACGAGCAGTACTTC
>TRBV15|TRBJ2-7|NA|NA
CATSRGVVSYEQYF
TGTGCCACCAGCAGAGGAGTAGTCTCCTACGAGCAGTACTTC
>TRBV6-6|TRBJ1-3|NA|many
CASSQDGASGNTIYF
TGTGCCAGCAGCCAGGACGGAGCCTCTGGAAACACCATATATTTT
>TRBV7-8|TRBJ1-2|NA|NA
CASSPSRGRGYTF
TGTGCCAGCAGCCCCTCCCGGGGGCGAGGCTACACCTTC
>TRBV19|TRBJ1-3|NA|few
CASNGGDGNTIYF
TGTGCCAGTAATGGAGGGGATGGAAACACCATATATTTT
>TRBV4-1|TRBJ2-1|TRBD2|few
CASSQDGSGGEYNEQFF
TGCGCCAGCAGCCAAGATGGGAGCGGGGGGGAATACAATGAGCAGTTCTTC
>TRBV6-1|TRBJ1-2|NA|NA
CASSTGHYGYTF
TGTGCCAGCAGTACAGGGCACTATGGCTACACCTTC
>TRBV29-1|TRBJ2-2|TRBD1|NA
CSARTGPNTGELFF
TGCAGCGCAAGGACAGGACCAAACACCGGGGAGCTGTTTTTT
>TRBV5-5|TRBJ2-1|TRBD2|NA
CASSLLPPAGPPYNEQFF
TGTGCCAGCAGCTTGTTACCCCCAGCGGGACCTCCCTACAATGAGCAGTTCTTC
>TRBV6-5|TRBJ1-5|TRBD1|NA
CASTRGQGDQPQHF
TGTGCCAGCACCAGGGGACAGGGAGATCAGCCCCAGCATTTT
>TRBV19|TRBJ2-7|TRBD1|NA
CASSISGTGPYEQYF
TGTGCCAGTAGTATCTCCGGGACAGGACCCTACGAGCAGTACTTC
>TRBV25-1|TRBJ2-3|NA|NA
CASSEYSGDTQYF
TGTGCCAGCAGTGAATATTCCGGGGATACGCAGTATTTT
>TRBV5-4|TRBJ2-1|TRBD2|NA
CASSLALAGADEQFF
TGTGCCAGCAGCTTAGCGCTAGCGGGAGCCGATGAGCAGTTCTTC
>TRBV6-5|TRBJ1-1|NA|NA
CASSGPRGTTEAFF
TGTGCCAGCAGTGGTCCCAGGGGAACCACTGAAGCTTTCTTT
>TRBV19|TRBJ1-1|NA|NA
CASSVMGQLGTEAFF
TGTGCCAGTTCGGTAATGGGCCAGCTTGGGACTGAAGCTTTCTTT
>TRBV7-6|TRBJ2-2|TRBD2|NA
CASSRFGGANTGELFF
TGTGCCAGCAGCCGATTCGGGGGGGCGAACACCGGGGAGCTGTTTTTT
>TRBV27|TRBJ1-1|NA|NA
CASSSGGTEAFF
TGTGCCAGCAGCTCTGGGGGCACTGAAGCTTTCTTT
>TRBV11-2|TRBJ2-7|NA|few
CASSTRAAGLEQYF
TGTGCCAGCAGCACCCGGGCCGCCGGGCTCGAGCAGTACTTC
>TRBV27|TRBJ2-3|NA|few
CASSLSGNTQYF
TGTGCCAGCAGTTTAAGCGGTAATACGCAGTATTTT
>TRBV21-1|TRBJ2-7|NA|NA
CASSKARDNSYEQYF
TGTGCCAGCAGCAAAGCACGGGACAACTCCTACGAGCAGTACTTC
>TRBV6-6|TRBJ1-5|NA|NA
CASSYERGSQHF
TGTGCCAGCAGTTACGAGCGGGGCTCCCAGCATTTT
>TRBV6-5|TRBJ2-7|NA|many
CASSPLNSGEQYF
TGTGCCAGCAGCCCCCTTAACTCGGGGGAGCAGTACTTC
>TRBV28|TRBJ1-2|TRBD1|NA
CASRLRTGAVNYGYTF
TGTGCCAGCAGACTTCGGACAGGGGCGGTTAACTATGGCTACACCTTC
>TRBV7-8|TRBJ1-1|TRBD1|once
CASSSPWDSFTNTEAFF
TGTGCCAGCAGCTCCCCTTGGGACAGCTTTACGAACACTGAAGCTTTCTTT
>TRBV5-1|TRBJ2-3|TRBD2|NA
CASRPLAGGVNTQYF
TGCGCCAGCAGACCTCTAGCGGGGGGCGTAAATACGCAGTATTTT
>TRBV28|TRBJ1-6|NA|NA
CASSLGGGNSPLHF
TGTGCCAGCAGTTTGGGGGGCGGGAATTCACCCCTCCACTTT
>TRBV7-9|TRBJ1-6|NA|NA
CASSSQDSPLHF
TGTGCCAGCAGCTCACAGGATTCACCCCTCCACTTT
>TRBV30|TRBJ1-5|NA|few
CAWSVRGGRSNQPQHF
TGTGCCTGGAGTGTAAGAGGGGGACGGAGCAATCAGCCCCAGCATTTT
>TRBV5-1|TRBJ2-7|NA|NA
CASSLGQFSYEQYF
TGCGCCAGCAGCTTGGGTCAATTCTCCTACGAGCAGTACTTC
>TRBV7-9|TRBJ1-4|NA|once
CASSPDGTGREKLFF
TGTGCCAGCAGCCCCGACGGGACGGGAAGGGAAAAACTGTTTTTT
>TRBV19|TRBJ2-2|NA|NA
CASSYKNTGELFF
TGTGCCAGTAGTTACAAGAACACCGGGGAGCTGTTTTTT
>TRBV27|TRBJ2-7|NA|NA
CASSTGHNSYEQYF
TGTGCCAGCAGCACGGGACACAACTCCTACGAGCAGTACTTC
>TRBV6-6|TRBJ1-2|NA|NA
CASSDGTYYGYTF
TGTGCCAGCAGTGACGGGACATACTATGGCTACACCTTC
>TRBV5-1|TRBJ2-3|NA|NA
CASSLAWLDTQYF
TGCGCCAGCAGCTTGGCCTGGCTTGATACGCAGTATTTT
>TRBV6-5|TRBJ1-3|NA|NA
CASSYGGNRGNTIYF
TGTGCCAGCAGTTACGGGGGAAATCGGGGAAACACCATATATTTT
>TRBV19|TRBJ1-4|NA|NA
CASSIWTLGEKLFF
TGTGCCAGTAGTATTTGGACGCTGGGGGAAAAACTGTTTTTT
>TRBV10-3|TRBJ1-1|NA|many
CAIGPSGGLNTEAFF
TGTGCCATCGGCCCATCGGGGGGTCTGAACACTGAAGCTTTCTTT
>TRBV7-9|TRBJ2-5|NA|medium-sized
CASIPIGGETQYF
TGTGCCAGCATCCCCATAGGGGGAGAGACCCAGTACTTC
>TRBV6-6|TRBJ2-1|TRBD2|NA
CASRPHGGGYYNEQFF
TGTGCCAGCAGGCCCCATGGGGGGGGGTACTACAATGAGCAGTTCTTC
>TRBV7-8|TRBJ1-1|NA|NA
CASSLGTAEAFF
TGTGCCAGCAGCTTAGGGACGGCTGAAGCTTTCTTT
>TRBV7-2|TRBJ2-7|TRBD1|few
CASSLDRGSYEQYF
TGTGCCAGCAGCTTAGACAGGGGATCCTACGAGCAGTACTTC
>TRBV28|TRBJ2-7|TRBD2|few
CASTSGTSGIEQYF
TGTGCCAGCACCTCCGGGACTAGCGGGATCGAGCAGTACTTC
>TRBV2|TRBJ1-1|NA|NA
CASSSHRGNTEAFF
TGTGCCAGCAGTTCACACCGGGGGAACACTGAAGCTTTCTTT
>TRBV19|TRBJ1-5|NA|NA
CASRGPSQPQHF
TGTGCCAGTAGGGGGCCATCTCAGCCCCAGCATTTT
>TRBV7-9|TRBJ1-1|TRBD1|NA
CASSLRQGKNTEAFF
TGTGCCAGCAGCTTAAGACAGGGTAAGAACACTGAAGCTTTCTTT
>TRBV18|TRBJ1-1|TRBD1|NA
CASSPAWTGGKSTEAFF
TGTGCCAGCTCACCCGCATGGACAGGGGGGAAGAGCACTGAAGCTTTCTTT
>TRBV6-5|TRBJ1-2|NA|few
CASSYDPKNYGYTF
TGTGCCAGCAGTTACGATCCCAAGAACTATGGCTACACCTTC